Below are 20 T cell receptor beta chains sequenced from a single sample in a study of T cells in women clearing cervical HPV infection. Some clones are missing from TCRdb's copy, which holds only in-frame ones; the method was immunoSEQ multiplex PCR. The sample's table shows around 40,000 clones. The source material was blood buffy coat. These receptors were obtained from a woman aged 18-70 years with a cervical HPV16 infection that either progressed to CIN3+ or cleared (not recorded which).

Regarding this clone: The read stops 3 residues short of the end of the CDR3; the missing end is completed from the germline J gene. V gene TRBV5-4 combines with J gene TRBJ1-6; D not resolved. The CDR3 extends over 13 amino acids. V dropped 4 bases and J dropped 7 bases, with 9 bases sitting between them. Germline-derived CDR1 and CDR2 are SGHNT and YYREEE (reference sequence). The CDR3 protein is CASSLIGNSPLHF. The sequenced part of the CDR3 DNA is TGTGCCAGCAGCCTAATCGGGAATTCACCC.

Comments on this clone: The sequenced fragment ends 3 residues before the CDR3 boundary, so the rest is inferred from the germline J gene. The gene calls are TRBV18 and TRBJ1-1; the D gene is possibly TRBD1 (6 bases). The V gene's germline CDR1 is KGHSH and CDR2 LQKENI. Trimming took 4 bases from V and 6 from J, leaving 15 bases between them. The CDR3 runs 14 residues. The sequenced CDR3 bases are TGTGCCAGCTCACAGTCAGGGGAAAGGGCTGAA. The encoded protein is CASSQSGERAE. The whole CDR3 protein reads CASSQSGERAEAFF. Full variable domain (rest looked up from reference TRBV18 and TRBJ1-1): NAGVMQNPRHLVRRRGQEARLRCSPMKGHSHVYWYRQLPEEGLKFMVYLQKENIIDESGMPKERFSAEFPKEGPSILRIQQVVRGDSAAYFCASSQSGERAEAFFGQGTRLTVV.

Regarding this clone: The read comes to an end 3 residues before the CDR3 does, leaving the germline J gene to fill in the end. The chain employs TRBV20-1 and TRBJ2-6, with a weak D call TRBD1 (5 bases). V lost 6 bases and J lost 0, with 18 bases in between. CDR3 length equals 17 residues. Germline assignment: CDR1 DFQATT and CDR2 SNEGSKA (reference sequence). CDR3 protein: CSANSRAYLSGANVLTF. Incomplete CDR3 DNA: TGCAGTGCAAACTCCAGGGCTTACCTCTCTGGGGCCAACGTC.

Remarks on this clone: The CDR3 goes on 3 residues after the read ends, and that part is filled in from the germline J gene. The chain links TRBV6-2 or TRBV6-3 to TRBJ2-7; the D gene is possibly TRBD1 (5 bases). V lost 6 bases, J lost 2 bases, and 14 bases lay in between. Germline V gene data show CDR1 as MNHEY and CDR2 as SVGEGT. This CDR3 comprises 14 residues. The CDR3 bases that were read are TGTGCCAGCAGAGAGGACACAGGTCCCTACGAG. This codes for CASREDTGPYE. The full-length CDR3 reads as CASREDTGPYEQYF.

This clone is called medium-sized based on its frequency. The CDR3 end is not reached by the read, which stops 3 residues before it; the germline J gene fills it in. The chain joins TRBV28 to TRBJ1-2; D remains unclear. V was pared by 6 bases and J by 2 bases, with 10 bases between. Per the germline V gene, CDR1 is MDHEN and CDR2 is SYDVKM. CDR3 length: 13 amino acids. CDR3 amino acids: CASRTEANYGYTF. The DNA read from the CDR3 is TGTGCCAGCAGAACCGAAGCCAACTATGGC.

In regard to this clone: The read terminates 3 residues ahead of where the CDR3 ends, so the germline J gene completes it. The rearrangement uses TRBV7-9 and TRBJ1-5; D is perhaps TRBD1 (5 bases). The germline V and J ends were trimmed by 3 bases and 3 bases, with 12 bases remaining between them. CDR3 size: 15 residues. Germline assignment: CDR1 SEHNR and CDR2 FQNEAQ (reference sequence). CDR3 DNA, as far as it was read: TGTGCCAGCAGCTTCGGGGGAACTCCCAATCAGCCC. Its protein product is CASSFGGTPNQP. The entire CDR3 sequence reads CASSFGGTPNQPQHF.

With regard to this clone: The CDR3 extends 3 residues past the end of the read, so its final part is completed from the germline J gene. This specimen includes other DNA sequences encoding the same CDR3. The V call is TRBV2, the J call TRBJ1-3, with a tentative D call TRBD1 (6 bases). CDR3 length: 14 residues. Trimming left V 4 bases short and J 4 bases short, with 11 bases between. Per germline, CDR1 SNHLY and CDR2 FYNNEI. The part of the CDR3 DNA that was read is TGTGCCAGCAGTGCCTCCGGGACAGGAAACACC. Translated: CASSASGTGNT. Given in full, the CDR3 is CASSASGTGNTIYF.

Notes on this clone: The read ends 3 residues before the CDR3 terminus; that terminus is restored from the germline J gene. The V gene is TRBV27, the J gene TRBJ1-1; D is unclear. Germline V gives CDR1 MNHEY, CDR2 SMNVEV (reference sequence). The CDR3 spans 13 residues. Trimming took off 5 bases at V and 2 bases at J, with 9 bases between the two ends. The CDR3: CASSVYSNTEAFF. The part of the CDR3 DNA that was read is TGTGCCAGCAGTGTGTACAGTAACACTGAA.

On this clone: The read is 3 residues too short to cover the CDR3 end, so that end is filled in from the germline J gene. V and J are TRBV2 and TRBJ2-7; 8 bases are a match to TRBD1. The CDR3 totals 15 residues. Germline CDR1 is SNHLY and CDR2 is FYNNEI. The ends lost 2 bases at V and 5 bases at J; junction bases unmatched: 8. The chain's CDR3 is CASSESRQGLHEQYF. The DNA read from the CDR3 is TGTGCCAGCAGTGAATCGAGACAGGGGCTCCACGAG.

To note about this clone: The read finishes 3 residues shy of the CDR3 end, and the germline J gene is used to complete it. This sequence joins TRBV30 and TRBJ1-5; 7 positions agree with TRBD1. Germline values: CDR1 GTSNPN, CDR2 SVGIG (reference sequence). V trimming: 5 bases; J trimming: 3 bases; junction bases outside the gene matches: 4. There are 13 residues in the CDR3. The CDR3: CAWGQVTNQPQHF. The part of the CDR3 DNA that was read is TGTGCCTGGGGACAGGTTACCAATCAGCCC.

Turning to this clone: The sequence runs out 3 residues before the end of the CDR3; the remainder is reconstructed from the germline J gene. J is TRBJ1-2 and V is TRBV2, with a possible D match to TRBD1 (6 bases). CDR1 is SNHLY and CDR2 is FYNNEI in the germline V gene. Trimming pared 2 bases from V and 2 bases from J, leaving 9 bases between. CDR3 size: 14 residues. CDR3 residues: CASSETRGNYGYTF. The sequenced CDR3 bases are TGTGCCAGCAGTGAAACCAGGGGAAACTATGGC.

For this clone: The read is 3 residues too short to cover the CDR3 end, so that end is filled in from the germline J gene. V gene TRBV4-1 combines with J gene TRBJ1-5, with 7 bases identical to TRBD1. The CDR3 sequence is 15 residues long. CDR1 is MGHRA and CDR2 is YSYEKL in the germline V gene. Trimming took 3 bases from V and 4 from J; bases not matched to a gene: 6. The sequenced part of the CDR3 DNA is TGCGCCAGCAGCCAGTGGGACAGTCCGAATCAGCCC. Translated, it gives CASSQWDSPNQP. The whole CDR3 protein is CASSQWDSPNQPQHF.

About this clone itself: Sequencing ends 3 residues short of the CDR3 end; the germline J gene provides the rest. The gene calls are TRBV11-3 and TRBJ2-3; the match to TRBD2 covers 9 bases. This CDR3 has 15 residues. J was trimmed by 6 bases and V by 3 bases; bases with no gene match: 7. Per the germline V gene, CDR1 is SGHNT and CDR2 is YENEEA. This chain's CDR3 is CASSFQAGGVDTQYF. CDR3 bases read: TGTGCCAGCAGCTTCCAAGCGGGAGGAGTTGATACG.

Notes on this clone: With the read ending 3 residues before the CDR3 end, the germline J gene is used to fill in that end. The rearrangement links TRBV19 to TRBJ2-4, with TRBD2 matching 8 bases. J was trimmed by 6 bases and V by 8 bases; bases with no gene match: 3. Germline lookup yields CDR1 LNHDA and CDR2 SQIVND (reference sequence). The CDR3 extends over 12 amino acids. The covered CDR3 bases are TGTGCCAGTTCGAGCGGGGGAAACATT. This translates into CASSSGGNI. The whole CDR3 sequence is CASSSGGNIQYF. Together with reference TRBV19 and TRBJ2-4, the CDR3 gives the full variable domain: DGGITQSPKYLFRKEGQNVTLSCEQNLNHDAMYWYRQDPGQGLRLIYYSQIVNDFQKGDIAEGYSVSREKKESFPLTVTSAQKNPTAFYLCASSSGGNIQYFGAGTRLSVL.

Concerning this clone itself: The read ends 3 residues before the CDR3 terminus; that terminus is restored from the germline J gene. Other nucleotide sequences from this sample produce the same CDR3. The chain uses TRBV20-1 and TRBJ2-5, with D maybe TRBD2 (6 bases). The CDR3 covers 11 residues. Trimming shortened V by 8 bases and J by 2 bases, and 9 bases separated the two germline ends. Germline V gives CDR1 DFQATT, CDR2 SNEGSKA (reference sequence). The part of the CDR3 DNA that was read is TGCAGTTGGGGGGTACAAGAGACC. Translation gives CSWGVQET. The full CDR3 protein reads CSWGVQETQYF.

To note about this clone: The read is 3 residues too short to cover the CDR3 end, so that end is filled in from the germline J gene. J is TRBJ2-3 and V is TRBV7-7; unclear D gene. Germline V gives CDR1 SSHAT, CDR2 FNYEAQ (reference sequence). The CDR3 spans 13 residues. The CDR3 reads CASSPMLAETQYF. The part of the CDR3 DNA that was read is TGTGCCAGCAGCCCGATGTTGGCGGAGACG.

Points on this clone: The read terminates 3 residues ahead of where the CDR3 ends, so the germline J gene completes it. The chain has TRBV7-9 and TRBJ2-5, with TRBD2 identical over 8 bases. Germline-derived CDR1 and CDR2 are SEHNR and FQNEAQ (reference sequence). The CDR3 is made up of 14 amino acids. The V gene end was trimmed by 4 bases and the J gene end by 5 bases; junction bases not matched to a gene: 6. The CDR3 reads CASSSSGGGETQYF. The covered CDR3 bases are TGTGCCAGCAGCTCCAGCGGGGGTGGCGAGACC.

Concerning this clone itself: Germline and junction disagree at one end, which may indicate a read error. With the read ending 3 residues before the CDR3 end, the germline J gene is used to fill in that end. The chain combines TRBV10-3 with TRBJ1-2; unclear D gene. The CDR3 has 15 residues. CDR1 is ENHRY and CDR2 is SYGVKD in the germline V gene. CDR3 amino acids: CAISESDGANYGYTF. The CDR3 DNA, read in part, is TGTGCCATCAGTGAGTCGGATGGAGCTAACTATGGA.

As for this clone: The CDR3 end is not reached by the read, which stops 3 residues before it; the germline J gene fills it in. This sequence joins TRBV2 and TRBJ2-7, with 7 nucleotides matching TRBD2. This CDR3 has 14 amino acids. Looked up from germline, CDR1 is SNHLY and CDR2 is FYNNEI. The V gene end was trimmed by 2 bases and the J gene end by 3 bases; junction bases not matched to a gene: 4. The CDR3 bases that were read are TGTGCCAGCAGTGAAACCGGGACTAACTACGAG. Protein product: CASSETGTNYE. The CDR3 reads in full as CASSETGTNYEQYF.

Concerning this clone itself: The read halts 3 residues ahead of the CDR3 end, with the missing end drawn from the germline J gene. The chain has TRBV6-2 or TRBV6-3 and TRBJ2-2; 7 bases agree with TRBD1. The CDR3 spans 13 residues. In germline, CDR1 is MNHEY, CDR2 SVGEGT. The sequenced part of the CDR3 DNA is TGTGCCAGCAGCCAGAACCGCCGGACAGGG. It yields the protein CASSQNRRTG. The CDR3 reads in full as CASSQNRRTGLFF.